These T cell receptor beta chains were read from a single sample in a study of blood T cell repertoires in COVID-19. Libraries were prepared by immunoSEQ multiplex PCR; TCRdb keeps only in-frame clonotypes and omits some of them. Altogether tens of thousands of clones are present, roughly 87% being singletons, with the ten largest covering 9% to 9.5%. The specimen sequenced was peripheral blood. These receptors all come from a human donor in a cohort sampled during active COVID-19. CDR3s include the opening cysteine and the closing phenylalanine or tryptophan. Each record gives: CDR3 DNA, CDR3 protein, V gene, J gene, clone size, D gene. The D gene is left open where the match is weak. Part of the rows lack a size; the others show once, few, many or a class for expanded clones.

TGTGCCAGTAGTCCTGGACAGCCCACAGATACGCAGTATTTT	CASSPGQPTDTQYF	TRBV19	TRBJ2-3	-	-
TGTGCCTGGGAACTCGGGGGGCCGAACACCGGGGAGCTGTTTTTT	CAWELGGPNTGELFF	TRBV30	TRBJ2-2	-	-
TGTGCCTGGAGTGTGTCCAATAGGGGTGGCTACACCTTC	CAWSVSNRGGYTF	TRBV30	TRBJ1-2	-	-
TGTGCCATCAGGACTAGCGGGGGGGGAAATGAGCAGTTCTTC	CAIRTSGGGNEQFF	TRBV10-3	TRBJ2-1	-	TRBD2
TGTGCCAGCAGTGATGGGAGTCAGACAAACACTGAAGCTTTCTTT	CASSDGSQTNTEAFF	TRBV25-1	TRBJ1-1	-	-
TGCGCCAGCAGCTCGACAGGGGTCACTGAAGCTTTCTTT	CASSSTGVTEAFF	TRBV5-1	TRBJ1-1	-	TRBD1
TGTGCCAGTATTAGGAGGGGACTGTTGGGGGAGAACACTGAAGCTTTCTTT	CASIRRGLLGENTEAFF	TRBV19	TRBJ1-1	-	-
TGTGCCAGTAGTTTCAGGGGAAGGGGCACAGATACGCAGTATTTT	CASSFRGRGTDTQYF	TRBV19	TRBJ2-3	-	-
TGTGCCTGGAGTGTAGGGTCAGGGGTAAGCAATCAGCCCCAGCATTTT	CAWSVGSGVSNQPQHF	TRBV30	TRBJ1-5	-	-
TGTGCCTGGAGTGTGACTAGCGGTTCCTACAATGAGCAGTTCTTC	CAWSVTSGSYNEQFF	TRBV30	TRBJ2-1	few	TRBD2
TGTGCCAGTAGGAACGTCAGGGGGGAGGGCACAGATACGCAGTATTTT	CASRNVRGEGTDTQYF	TRBV19	TRBJ2-3	once	-
TGTGCCTGGAGTTCGCAGGGAACGGGCTACACCTTC	CAWSSQGTGYTF	TRBV30	TRBJ1-2	-	-
TGTGCCAGCAGCCCGGGACTATCTTACAATGAGCAGTTCTTC	CASSPGLSYNEQFF	TRBV5-4	TRBJ2-1	-	TRBD2
TGTGCCAGCAGTTTTCGCGGGAACTATGGCTACACCTTC	CASSFRGNYGYTF	TRBV12-3/TRBV12-4	TRBJ1-2	few	-
TGCGCCAGCAGCTCACACCCCACCGGGGAGCTGTTTTTT	CASSSHPTGELFF	TRBV5-1	TRBJ2-2	-	-
TGTGCCAGCAGCTCCGGGGTCCCGGGGGTCTATGGCTACACCTTC	CASSSGVPGVYGYTF	TRBV7-2	TRBJ1-2	-	-
TGTGCCAGCAGCCCCACCACTAGCGGGAGGCCAGAGACCCAGTACTTC	CASSPTTSGRPETQYF	TRBV7-9	TRBJ2-5	-	TRBD2
TGTGCCAGCAGTGAAGGGACAGGGTTCTGGTCTGGGGCCAACGTCCTGACTTTC	CASSEGTGFWSGANVLTF	TRBV6-1	TRBJ2-6	once	TRBD1
TGTGCCAGTAGTCTAACCGGGACAGGGGGCAGGAACACTGAAGCTTTCTTT	CASSLTGTGGRNTEAFF	TRBV19	TRBJ1-1	-	TRBD1
TGTGCCAGTAGTCCCCTAGCGGGAGGGCCAGGTGAGCAGTTCTTC	CASSPLAGGPGEQFF	TRBV19	TRBJ2-1	-	TRBD2
TGCGCCAGCAGCCTTGTAGCGGGGTCCTACAATGAGCAGTTCTTC	CASSLVAGSYNEQFF	TRBV5-1	TRBJ2-1	-	TRBD2
TGTGCCAGCTCACCACCGGTAGGACAGGGGTCCCATGCTAACTATGGCTACACCTTC	CASSPPVGQGSHANYGYTF	TRBV18	TRBJ1-2	-	TRBD1
TGTGCCAGCAGACCCGGACAGGGGCTGAACACTGAAGCTTTCTTT	CASRPGQGLNTEAFF	TRBV6-5	TRBJ1-1	-	TRBD1
TGTGCCAGCAGAACAGACAGGGGCACTGAAGCTTTCTTT	CASRTDRGTEAFF	TRBV6-5	TRBJ1-1	-	TRBD1
TGTGCCAGCAGTGAATTCGCGGGCCCCGTGGGTCAGCCCCAGCATTTT	CASSEFAGPVGQPQHF	TRBV2	TRBJ1-5	-	-